This T cell receptor beta chain was identified in a study of blood T cell repertoires in COVID-19 (dated by TCRdb to the early 2020s). Context from the whole study: The collaborator samples originated in the United States, Italy and Spain and spanned the acute and convalescent phases of COVID-19. Where available, HLA class I and class II types were taken from metadata supplied by the sample provider and were not determined by assay-based typing. The prospective study material was composed of cDNA or gDNA derived from T cells, B-cell-depleted T cells, or PBMCs. The repertoires were released in a freely available public database intended as a resource for research on the immune response to SARS-CoV-2. Deeply sampled blood TCRbeta repertoires from subjects exposed to, actively infected with, or recovered from COVID-19 were included in the dataset. Samples came from the ongoing ImmuneRACE study (first 160 participants) plus 1,254 subjects from 6 global collaborators. The sample metadata nearly always contained a de-identified subject ID, COVID-19 status, age in years and sex. The paper's findings and limits, for the study overall: How much clinical and demographic metadata was included differed by source and by participant, and the metadata was provided uncurated.

TCRbeta CDR3 regions were amplified from genomic DNA by means of the immunoSEQ Assay, a bias-controlled multiplex PCR. In the authors' own workflow: The number of nucleated cells in each sample was estimated from the amplification of reference gene primers within the assay. Sequence reads were collapsed and filtered to measure the absolute abundance of every unique TCRbeta CDR3 rearrangement. Productive Simpson clonality was computed per sample as the square root of Simpson's diversity index over productive rearrangements. This is the immuneACCESS table as TCRdb keeps it, with only in-frame sequences that have V and J called. A part of the clones is gone; compared with another copy, unresolved V genes explain less than half, and the rest is unexplained. That table is the source of V, J and clone size, and D and trimming were worked out from the DNA. The sample profile shows about 88,000 clones; 87% of them were found once. Of the sample, about 15% is held by the ten largest clones.

Notes on this clone: No cognate antigen has been identified for it. Base-call qualities are not available, and no considerably larger clone is one nucleotide away.

Whole blood was collected in K2EDTA tubes by collaborating institutions according to the institutions' own protocols. Collaborator samples were shipped for TCRbeta analysis as frozen whole blood, isolated PBMCs, or DNA extracted from either sample type. Input material: peripheral blood. This clonotype originated in a male donor with acute or convalescent COVID-19.

CDR3 protein: CASSLYRTGNNYGYTF. The nucleotide sequence reads as follows: TGTGCCAGCAGTTTATACCGGACAGGGAATAACTATGGCTACACCTTC. Recombination connected TRBV27 to TRBJ1-2, and 8 junction bases match TRBD1. At the junction V is shortened by 1 base and J by 1 base; bases outside the gene matches: 5. Its CDR3 holds 16 amino acids, cysteine through phenylalanine. This entry keeps only the CDR3 DNA: 48 bases, framed from base 1. Sequences MNHEY (CDR1) and SMNVEV (CDR2) are obtained from the germline V gene (reference sequence).